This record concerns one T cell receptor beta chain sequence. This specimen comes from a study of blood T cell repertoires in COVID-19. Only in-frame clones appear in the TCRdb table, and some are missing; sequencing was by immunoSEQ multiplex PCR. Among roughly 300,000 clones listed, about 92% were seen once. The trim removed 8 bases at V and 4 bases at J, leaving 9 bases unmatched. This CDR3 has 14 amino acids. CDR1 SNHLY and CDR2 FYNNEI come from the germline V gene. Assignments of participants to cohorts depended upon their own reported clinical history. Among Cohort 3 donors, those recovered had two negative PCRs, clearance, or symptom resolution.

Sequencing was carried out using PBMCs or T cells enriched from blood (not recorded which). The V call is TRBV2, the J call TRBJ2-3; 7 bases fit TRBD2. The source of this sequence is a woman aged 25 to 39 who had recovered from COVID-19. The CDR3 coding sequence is TGTGCCAGCGGTAGGGAGGGAGCGCCAGATACGCAGTATTTT. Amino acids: CASGREGAPDTQYF.